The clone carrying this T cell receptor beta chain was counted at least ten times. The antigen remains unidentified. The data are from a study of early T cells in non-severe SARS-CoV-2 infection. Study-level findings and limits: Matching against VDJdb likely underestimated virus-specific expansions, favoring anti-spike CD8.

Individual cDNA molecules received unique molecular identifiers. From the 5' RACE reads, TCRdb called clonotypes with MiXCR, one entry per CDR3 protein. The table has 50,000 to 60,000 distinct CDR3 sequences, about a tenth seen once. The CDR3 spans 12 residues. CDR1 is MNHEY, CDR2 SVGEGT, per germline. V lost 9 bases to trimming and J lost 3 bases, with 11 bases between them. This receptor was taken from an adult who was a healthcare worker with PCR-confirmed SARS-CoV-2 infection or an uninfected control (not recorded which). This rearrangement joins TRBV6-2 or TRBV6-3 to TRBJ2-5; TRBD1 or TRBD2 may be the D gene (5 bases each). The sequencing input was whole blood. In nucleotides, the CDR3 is TGTGCCAGTAGGGACGAAGAAGAGACCCAGTACTTC. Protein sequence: CASRDEEETQYF.